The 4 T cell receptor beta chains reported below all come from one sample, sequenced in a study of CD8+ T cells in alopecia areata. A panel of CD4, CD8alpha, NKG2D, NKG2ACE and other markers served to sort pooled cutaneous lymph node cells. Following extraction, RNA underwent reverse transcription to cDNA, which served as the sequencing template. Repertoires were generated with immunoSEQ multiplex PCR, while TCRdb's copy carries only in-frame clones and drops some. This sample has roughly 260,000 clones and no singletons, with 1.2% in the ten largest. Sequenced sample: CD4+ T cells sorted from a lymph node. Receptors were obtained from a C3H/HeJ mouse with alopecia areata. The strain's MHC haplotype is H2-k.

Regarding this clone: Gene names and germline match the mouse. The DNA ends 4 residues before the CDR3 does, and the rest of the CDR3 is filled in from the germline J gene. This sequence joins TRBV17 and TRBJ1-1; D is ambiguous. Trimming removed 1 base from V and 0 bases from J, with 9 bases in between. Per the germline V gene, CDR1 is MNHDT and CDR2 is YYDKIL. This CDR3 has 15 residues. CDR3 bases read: TGTGCTAGCAGTAGAGTACGGTGGGCAAACACA. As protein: CASSRVRWANT. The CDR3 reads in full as CASSRVRWANTEVFF.

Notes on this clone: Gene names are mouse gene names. This CDR3 reads CASSLDADAYSSDYTF. The covered CDR3 bases are TGTGCCAGCTCTCTCGACGCAGACGCTTACAGCTCC. The rearrangement joins TRBV12-1 to TRBJ1-2; D remains ambiguous. The CDR3 is cut off 4 residues early in the read; its end comes from the germline J gene. Trimming left V 0 bases short and J 4 bases short, with 17 bases between. CDR3 length: 16 residues. Per the germline V gene, CDR1 is SGHSN and CDR2 is HYEKVE.

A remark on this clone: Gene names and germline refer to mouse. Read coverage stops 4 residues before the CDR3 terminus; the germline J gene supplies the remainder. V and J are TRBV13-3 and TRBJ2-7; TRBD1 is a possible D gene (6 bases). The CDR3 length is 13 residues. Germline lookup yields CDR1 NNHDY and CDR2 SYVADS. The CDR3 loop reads CASSDRGGHEQYF. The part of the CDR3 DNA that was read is TGTGCCAGCAGTGACAGGGGAGGGCAT.

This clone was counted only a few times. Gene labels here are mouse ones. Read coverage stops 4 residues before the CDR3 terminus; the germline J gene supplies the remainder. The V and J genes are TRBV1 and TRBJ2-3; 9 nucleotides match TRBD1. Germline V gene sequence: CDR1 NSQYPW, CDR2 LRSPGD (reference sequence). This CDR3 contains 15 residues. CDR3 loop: CTCSEVGTGLETLYF. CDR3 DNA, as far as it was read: TGCACCTGCAGTGAAGTGGGGACAGGGTTAGAA.